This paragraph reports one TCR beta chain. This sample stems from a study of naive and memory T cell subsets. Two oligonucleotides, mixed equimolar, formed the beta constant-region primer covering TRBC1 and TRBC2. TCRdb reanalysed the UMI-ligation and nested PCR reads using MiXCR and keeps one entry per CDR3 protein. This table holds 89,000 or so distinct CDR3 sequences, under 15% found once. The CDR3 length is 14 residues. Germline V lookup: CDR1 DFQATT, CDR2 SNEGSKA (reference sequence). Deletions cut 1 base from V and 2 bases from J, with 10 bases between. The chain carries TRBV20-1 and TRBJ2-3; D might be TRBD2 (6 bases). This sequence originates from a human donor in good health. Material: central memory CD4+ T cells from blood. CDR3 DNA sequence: TGCAGTGCTAGAGGAACTAGCCTCACAGATACGCAGTATTTT. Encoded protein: CSARGTSLTDTQYF.